Below are 5 T cell receptor beta chains sequenced from a single sample in a study of regulatory T cells in long-lasting Graves disease. Described time point: newly diagnosed GD, antithyroid drugs for less than 3 months. PBMC RNA served as the TCR library source. Investigators prepared the TCR beta libraries by applying iRepertoire HTBI primers and Arm-PCR of CDR3 regions. TCRdb redid the calling of the multiplex PCR reads with MiXCR, one entry per CDR3 protein. The sample carries hundreds of thousands of distinct CDR3 sequences, 16% recorded once. Another study also made use of these data, one on T cells in Graves' hyperthyroidism and ophthalmopathy.

The specimen comprised peripheral blood mononuclear cells (PBMCs), sampled at new diagnosis, from a patient treated with antithyroid drugs. The receptors originated from a man between 18 and 29 years old with Graves disease.

Ten or more counts support this clonotype. The chain is built from TRBV28 and TRBJ1-1; D is perhaps TRBD1 (5 bases). CDR1 and CDR2 from the germline V gene are MDHEN and SYDVKM. V lost 3 bases to trimming and J lost 2 bases, with 19 bases between them. The CDR3 spans 17 residues. The DNA for the CDR3 is TGTGCCAGCAGTTTTGGGGCCGGCCTAGCGGTTAACACTGAAGCTTTCTTT. Its protein product is CASSFGAGLAVNTEAFF.

The chain joins TRBV20-1 to TRBJ2-1; 8 nucleotides align to TRBD2. Trimming at V came to 0 bases and at J to 5 bases, leaving 6 bases not matched to a gene. Germline assignment: CDR1 DFQATT and CDR2 SNEGSKA (reference sequence). This CDR3 comprises 15 residues. The DNA for the CDR3 is TGCAGTGCTAGAGATCGAGCGGGAGTGAACAATGAGCAGTTCTTC. This translates into CSARDRAGVNNEQFF.

This clonotype was seen repeatedly, ten times or more. The CDR3 region has the DNA TGTGCCAGCAGTCTTGGGACGGCCTATGGCTACACCTTC. It translates to CASSLGTAYGYTF. J is TRBJ1-2 and V is TRBV27; TRBD1 is a possible D gene (5 bases). The CDR3 spans 13 residues. Per germline, CDR1 MNHEY and CDR2 SMNVEV (reference sequence). The V and J ends lost 5 bases and 4 bases respectively, with 11 bases between them.

The chain couples TRBV7-3 to TRBJ2-7; TRBD2 aligns across 7 bases. CDR1 is SGHTA and CDR2 is FQGTGA in the germline V gene. This CDR3 contains 16 residues. V was clipped by 2 bases and J by 4 bases; unmatched bases: 11. The CDR3: CASSLGSGEGRYEQYF. The CDR3 coding sequence is TGTGCCAGCAGCTTAGGGTCGGGGGAGGGCCGATACGAGCAGTACTTC.

This clonotype was found a few times. The chain uses TRBV7-3 and TRBJ2-5, with 14 bases fitting TRBD2. This CDR3 comprises 16 residues. V was pared by 3 bases and J by 5 bases, with 5 bases of the junction left unmatched. Per the germline V gene, CDR1 is SGHTA and CDR2 is FQGTGA. The CDR3 DNA follows: TGTGCCAGCAGCTTGACTAGCGGGAGGGATGGGGAGACCCAGTACTTC. Translation gives CASSLTSGRDGETQYF.